A single sample is the source of the 9 T cell receptor beta chains below, sequenced in a study of T cells in Graves' hyperthyroidism and ophthalmopathy. From RNA transcripts, TCR beta CDR3 regions were amplified. Initially, a first-round RT-PCR of the TCR CDR3 employed the HTBI primer set. One entry per CDR3 protein, called by TCRdb with MiXCR from the multiplex PCR reads. The sample yields a few hundred thousand distinct CDR3 sequences, roughly 14% seen once. Sequencing input: blood. Source of these receptors: a young woman with Graves' hyperthyroidism.

This clonotype was observed at least ten times. The genes are TRBV5-1 and TRBJ2-3; 7 bases are shared with TRBD2. This CDR3 is built from 16 residues. Germline V CDR1 and CDR2: SGHRS, YFSETQ. V gave up 0 bases and J gave up 3 bases; unmatched junction bases: 7. CDR3 sequence reads: CASSLGLAGETDTQYF. CDR3 bases: TGCGCCAGCAGCTTGGGGTTGGCGGGAGAAACAGATACGCAGTATTTT.

The chain is built from TRBV7-2 and TRBJ2-4; D may be TRBD1 or TRBD2 (5 bases each). Trimming stripped 1 base from V and 9 bases from J, with 19 bases between. The CDR3 is 16 residues long. In germline, CDR1 is SGHTA, CDR2 FQGNSA. The CDR3 reads CASSLGRRSRVPIQYF. CDR3 nucleotide sequence: TGTGCCAGCAGCTTAGGCCGGAGGTCCAGGGTTCCCATTCAGTACTTC.

The rearrangement links TRBV30 to TRBJ2-5; TRBD2 agrees at 13 bases. The V and J ends lost 3 bases and 2 bases, in that order; junction bases with no gene match: 9. Germline V lookup: CDR1 GTSNPN, CDR2 SVGIG (reference sequence). This CDR3 has 17 amino acids. In nucleotides, the CDR3 is TGTGCCTGGAGCTGGGGGAGACTAGCGGGGGGACAAGAGACCCAGTACTTC. This codes for CAWSWGRLAGGQETQYF.

This clonotype has only a few counts. The chain employs TRBV7-3 and TRBJ2-7; tentatively, D is TRBD2 (5 bases). Germline CDR1 reads SGHTA; CDR2 reads FQGTGA. This CDR3 region has 13 residues. The V and J ends lost 2 bases and 5 bases respectively, with 10 bases between them. The CDR3 reads CASSLLLEDEQYF. CDR3 coding DNA: TGTGCCAGCAGCTTACTACTAGAGGACGAGCAGTACTTC.

This clonotype was recorded at least ten times. The rearrangement uses TRBV3-1 and TRBJ2-3; D tentatively reads TRBD1 or TRBD2 (6 bases each). CDR3 length: 13 amino acids. The ends were cut back, 10 bases at V and 4 bases at J, with 15 bases in the middle. Germline V lookup: CDR1 LGHDT, CDR2 YNNKEL (reference sequence). The CDR3 DNA is TGTGCCACGAGACGGGGGCAAGCAGATACGCAGTATTTT. Translation: CATRRGQADTQYF.

The chain has TRBV28 and TRBJ2-5; unclear D gene. The CDR3 is 14 residues long. Germline CDR1 is MDHEN and CDR2 is SYDVKM. The V end was cut by 5 bases, the J end by 3 bases, with 13 bases between. CDR3 DNA: TGTGCCAGCAGTCCCTCCCGGTTAAAAGAGACCCAGTACTTC. It translates to CASSPSRLKETQYF. Full variable domain (outside the CDR3, taken from reference TRBV28 and TRBJ2-5): DVKVTQSSRYLVKRTGEKVFLECVQDMDHENMFWYRQDPGLGLRLIYFSYDVKMKEKGDIPEGYSVSREKKERFSLILESASTNQTSMYLCASSPSRLKETQYFGPGTRLLVL.

A word on this clonotype: A much larger clone lies a single base off, so this may be a read error. This chain joins TRBV12-3 or TRBV12-4 and TRBJ2-2; weak D call: TRBD2 (5 bases). The CDR3 covers 11 residues. The CDR3 DNA is TGTGCCAGCAGTTTCTCCGGGGAGCTGTCTTTT. Translated, it gives CASSFSGELSF.

This clonotype has ten or more counts. The chain carries TRBV11-2 and TRBJ2-2; the D gene could be TRBD1 or TRBD2 (5 bases each). The germline CDR1 and CDR2 sequences are SGHAT and FQNNGV. CDR3 size: 15 residues. V was cut by 4 bases and J by 1 base, with 10 bases left in between. The CDR3: CASSWDQRNTGELFF. In DNA form, the CDR3 reads TGTGCCAGCAGCTGGGACCAAAGGAACACCGGGGAGCTGTTTTTT.

The chain has TRBV5-6 and TRBJ2-5; D is unresolved. V lost 1 base and J lost 4, with 14 bases in between. The CDR3 runs 15 residues. Germline assignment: CDR1 SGHDT and CDR2 YYEEEE. The CDR3, as DNA: TGTGCCAGCAGCTTGTCGCGCGAGGACGGAGAGACCCAGTACTTC. Residues: CASSLSREDGETQYF. The full variable domain, its missing parts supplied by reference TRBV5-6 and TRBJ2-5, is DAGVTQSPTHLIKTRGQQVTLRCSPKSGHDTVSWYQQALGQGPQFIFQYYEEEERQRGNFPDRFSGHQFPNYSSELNVNALLLGDSALYLCASSLSREDGETQYFGPGTRLLVL.